This is a list of T cell receptor beta chains from one sample in a study of cytomegalovirus exposure and HLA in healthy donors. Clones were sequenced by immunoSEQ multiplex PCR, and TCRdb holds only the in-frame ones, with some missing. The sample consists of 200,000 to 250,000 clones, 80% to 90% of them appearing once. The specimen was PBMCs. These receptors came from a woman aged 18 to 35 in good health and CMV-seronegative. Each CDR3 is given with its conserved first and last residue. The D gene is left open where the match is weak. The size field is filled for only some rows; it gives once, few, many or a size class.

V gene,D gene,clone size,J gene,CDR3 DNA,CDR3 protein
TRBV9,TRBD2,once,TRBJ2-2,TGTGCCAGCAGCCACCCCCTTAGCGGGGGGGTCGCCGCGAACACCGGGGAGCTGTTTTTT,CASSHPLSGGVAANTGELFF
TRBV7-9,TRBD2,.,TRBJ2-1,TGTGCCAGCAGCTTAATTGGTCTTGGCGGGAGGGCGTTTAATGAGCAGTTCTTC,CASSLIGLGGRAFNEQFF
TRBV6-1,.,.,TRBJ1-2,TGTGCCAGCAGTGAAGCGCGGGGAGGCGACTATGGCTACACCTTC,CASSEARGGDYGYTF
TRBV30,TRBD1,.,TRBJ1-2,TGTGCCTGGAGTCCCTATGGACAGGGGCACTATGGCTACACCTTC,CAWSPYGQGHYGYTF
TRBV28,.,.,TRBJ1-6,TGTGCCAGCAGGCTGGGCAATTATAATTCACCCCTCCACTTT,CASRLGNYNSPLHF
TRBV19,.,.,TRBJ2-3,TGTGCCACCAAGGGGTGGGCAGATACGCAGTATTTT,CATKGWADTQYF
TRBV5-4,.,.,TRBJ1-2,TGTGCCAGCAGCCGTTACCTCCCGAATAAGGACAGCCAAAACTATGGCTACACCTTC,CASSRYLPNKDSQNYGYTF
TRBV6-1,.,.,TRBJ1-6,TGTGCCAGTACAAAAATTCTTGATTCACCCCTCCACTTT,CASTKILDSPLHF
TRBV4-2,.,.,TRBJ1-1,TGTGCCAGCAGCCAAGTTTCGTCAGGGCTGAACACTGAAGCTTTCTTT,CASSQVSSGLNTEAFF
TRBV5-1,TRBD2,.,TRBJ2-7,TGCGCCAGCAGCTTGGGTTCGCCTAGCGGGAGTTACGAGCAGTACTTC,CASSLGSPSGSYEQYF
TRBV7-2,.,.,TRBJ1-4,TGTGCCAGCAGCCCCAACACGGGTAATGAAAAACTGTTTTTT,CASSPNTGNEKLFF
TRBV7-6,.,.,TRBJ2-7,TGTGCCAGCAGCTTAGCTATAGGGGCACTCTACGAGCAGTACTTC,CASSLAIGALYEQYF
TRBV7-9,.,.,TRBJ1-3,TGTGCCAGCAGCTCGGGACTCTCTGGAAACACCATATATTTT,CASSSGLSGNTIYF
TRBV6-1,.,.,TRBJ1-4,TGTGCCAGCAGGTTAACAGGGTCTACTAATGAAAAACTGTTTTTT,CASRLTGSTNEKLFF
TRBV5-5,.,.,TRBJ1-2,TGTGCCAGCAGCTTGAAGCTGCAGGTGGTAAGCTACACCTTC,CASSLKLQVVSYTF
TRBV7-2,.,.,TRBJ1-4,TGTGCCAGCAGCTTAAACAGTAATGAAAAACTGTTTTTT,CASSLNSNEKLFF
TRBV6-1,.,.,TRBJ1-5,TGTGCCAGCAGTGAAGGGGTCAGGGGTGACGGCAATCAGCCCCAGCATTTT,CASSEGVRGDGNQPQHF
TRBV27,.,.,TRBJ1-1,TGTGCCAGCAGTTTCCACAGAACCAAAAACGATGAAGCTTTCTTT,CASSFHRTKNDEAFF
TRBV2,.,.,TRBJ1-1,TGTGCCAGCACATTTGGCAGTACCATGAACACTGAAGCTTTCTTT,CASTFGSTMNTEAFF
TRBV7-9,.,.,TRBJ2-7,TGTGCCAGCAGCTCACCGCCGGAGGAGCAGTACTTC,CASSSPPEEQYF
TRBV19,TRBD1,.,TRBJ2-2,TGTGCCAGTAGAAATCCCGGACAGGGGGTCTCCGGGGAGCTGTTTTTT,CASRNPGQGVSGELFF
TRBV7-7,TRBD1,.,TRBJ2-7,TGTGCCAGCAGCCAGGACAGGGGGATGGGGGAGCAGTACTTC,CASSQDRGMGEQYF
TRBV29-1,TRBD1,.,TRBJ2-1,TGCAGCGTTGCGGGACAGGGGGCCTACAATGAGCAGTTCTTC,CSVAGQGAYNEQFF
TRBV6-1,.,.,TRBJ2-7,TGTGCCAGCAGAGAACTCGGGACTGATCCCTACTCCTACGAGCAGTACTTC,CASRELGTDPYSYEQYF
TRBV6-5,TRBD1,.,TRBJ2-2,TGTGCCAGCAGACGAGACAGGGGTGCCGGGGAGCTGTTTTTT,CASRRDRGAGELFF
TRBV19,TRBD1,.,TRBJ1-2,TGTGCCAGTAGTAACGGACAGGGGGCGTCCCCCGGGGGCTACACCTTC,CASSNGQGASPGGYTF
TRBV13,.,.,TRBJ2-7,TGTGCCAGCAGCTTAGGGCTCGGGGAGCAGTACTTC,CASSLGLGEQYF
TRBV6-6,.,.,TRBJ1-5,TGTGCCAGCAGTTCAGGTCAGCCCCAGCATTTT,CASSSGQPQHF
TRBV4-2,TRBD1,.,TRBJ2-3,TGTGCCAGCAGCCAAGATCCCTCAGGGGGAGATACGCAGTATTTT,CASSQDPSGGDTQYF
TRBV7-2,.,.,TRBJ1-4,TGTGCCAGCAGCGCGGACGGATCAGGGTACGAAAAACTGTTTTTT,CASSADGSGYEKLFF
TRBV4-1,TRBD1,.,TRBJ1-5,TGCGCCAGCAGCCAATTTACAGGGGACCAGCCCCAGCATTTT,CASSQFTGDQPQHF
TRBV5-1,.,few,TRBJ1-4,TGCGCCAGCAGCTTGGCAGGGGCTAATGAAAAACTGTTTTTT,CASSLAGANEKLFF
TRBV12-2,.,few,TRBJ2-5,TGTGCAAGTCGCTTATTCCCTCTCAGGACCCGACTAGCGGGGGCGGAGACCCAGTACTTC,CASRLFPLRTRLAGAETQYF
TRBV19,.,.,TRBJ1-2,TGTGCCAGTAGACCCCCCTCGACAGCTAACTATGGCTACACCTTC,CASRPPSTANYGYTF
TRBV9,TRBD2,.,TRBJ2-3,TGTGCCAGCAGCGTGCGGGAGGGCCTATCAGATACGCAGTATTTT,CASSVREGLSDTQYF
TRBV7-9,.,.,TRBJ2-1,TGTGCCAGCAGCTTAGTGGTTCAGAGCGACAATGAGCAGTTCTTC,CASSLVVQSDNEQFF
TRBV27,TRBD1,.,TRBJ1-2,TGTGCCAGCAGCCCGATTCCTGGGACAGGGGGTAACTATGGCTACACCTTC,CASSPIPGTGGNYGYTF
TRBV2,.,.,TRBJ1-2,TGTGCCAGCAGTCCGGGGGAGCGAGGCTACACCTTC,CASSPGERGYTF
TRBV30,TRBD2,.,TRBJ2-1,TGTGCCTGGAGTGTTGGCGGGAGATCCTACAATGAGCAGTTCTTC,CAWSVGGRSYNEQFF